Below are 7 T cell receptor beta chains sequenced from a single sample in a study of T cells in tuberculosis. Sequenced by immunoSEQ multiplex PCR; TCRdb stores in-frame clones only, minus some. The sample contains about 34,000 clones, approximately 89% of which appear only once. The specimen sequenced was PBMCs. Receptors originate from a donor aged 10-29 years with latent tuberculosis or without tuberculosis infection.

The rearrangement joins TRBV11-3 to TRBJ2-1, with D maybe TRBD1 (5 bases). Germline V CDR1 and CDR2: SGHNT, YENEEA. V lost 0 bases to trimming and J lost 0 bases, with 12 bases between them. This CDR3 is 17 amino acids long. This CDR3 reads CASSLDVGLTSYNEQFF. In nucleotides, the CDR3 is TGTGCCAGCAGCTTAGATGTGGGGCTAACCTCCTACAATGAGCAGTTCTTC.

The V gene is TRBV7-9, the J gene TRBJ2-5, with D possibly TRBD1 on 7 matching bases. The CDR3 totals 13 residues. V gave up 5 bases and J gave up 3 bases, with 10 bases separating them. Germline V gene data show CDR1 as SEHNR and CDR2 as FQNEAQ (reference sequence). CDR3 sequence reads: CASSPGGKETQYF. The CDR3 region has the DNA TGTGCCAGCAGCCCAGGGGGGAAAGAGACCCAGTACTTC.

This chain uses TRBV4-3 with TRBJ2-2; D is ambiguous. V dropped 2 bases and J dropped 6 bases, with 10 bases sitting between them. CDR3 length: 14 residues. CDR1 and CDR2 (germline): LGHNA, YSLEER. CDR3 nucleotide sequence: TGCGCCAGCAGCCAATGGGCAGCCCCCGGGGAGCTGTTTTTT. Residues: CASSQWAAPGELFF.

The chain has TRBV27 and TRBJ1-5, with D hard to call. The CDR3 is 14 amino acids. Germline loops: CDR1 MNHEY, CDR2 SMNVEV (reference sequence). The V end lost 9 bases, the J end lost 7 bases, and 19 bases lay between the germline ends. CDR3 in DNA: TGTGCCAGTGGTAGAACGGTCTCCGGGCAGCCCCAGCATTTT. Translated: CASGRTVSGQPQHF.

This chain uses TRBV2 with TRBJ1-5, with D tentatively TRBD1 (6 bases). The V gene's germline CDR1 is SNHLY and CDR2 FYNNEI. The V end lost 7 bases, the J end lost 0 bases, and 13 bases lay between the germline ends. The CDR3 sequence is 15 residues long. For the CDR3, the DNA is TGTGCCAGCACCGACCGGGGGGCTAGCAATCAGCCCCAGCATTTT. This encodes CASTDRGASNQPQHF.

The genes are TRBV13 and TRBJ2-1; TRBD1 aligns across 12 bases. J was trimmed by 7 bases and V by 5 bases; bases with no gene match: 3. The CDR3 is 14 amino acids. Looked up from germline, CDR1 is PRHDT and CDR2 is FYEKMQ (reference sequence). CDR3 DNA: TGTGCCAGCAGCCCGGGACAGGGGGCTAATGAGCAGTTCTTC. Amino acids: CASSPGQGANEQFF. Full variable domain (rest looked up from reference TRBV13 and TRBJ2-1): AAGVIQSPRHLIKEKRETATLKCYPIPRHDTVYWYQQGPGQDPQFLISFYEKMQSDKGSIPDRFSAQQFSDYHSELNMSSLELGDSALYFCASSPGQGANEQFFGPGTRLTVL.

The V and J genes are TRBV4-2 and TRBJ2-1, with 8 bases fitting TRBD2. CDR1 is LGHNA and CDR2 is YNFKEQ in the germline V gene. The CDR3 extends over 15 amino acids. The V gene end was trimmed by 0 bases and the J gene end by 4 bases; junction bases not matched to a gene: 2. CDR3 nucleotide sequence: TGTGCCAGCAGCCAAGAACTAGCGGAGTACAATGAGCAGTTCTTC. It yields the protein CASSQELAEYNEQFF.